This T cell receptor (beta chain) is from a study of blood T cell repertoires in COVID-19. Study in general: Researchers got acute and convalescent COVID-19 samples from the United States, Italy and Spain. T cells, B-cell-depleted T cells, or PBMCs provided the cDNA or gDNA that served as material.

Germline V gene data show CDR1 as SGHNT and CDR2 as YYREEE (reference sequence). Trimming at V came to 4 bases and at J to 0 bases, leaving 5 bases not matched to a gene. The CDR3 loop spans 15 amino acids. In the authors' workflow: Amplification of reference gene primers provided the estimated nucleated cell counts. Produced via immunoSEQ multiplex PCR; TCRdb's table is partial and in-frame only. V, J and clone size derive from that table, while D and trimming were established from the DNA sequence. The sample consists of roughly 99,000 clones, about four fifths of them appearing once. The V call is TRBV5-4, the J call TRBJ1-1, with TRBD1 matching over 8 bases. This receptor was obtained from a man between 65 and 85 years old with acute or convalescent COVID-19. Sequencing was done on a sample of peripheral blood. The CDR3: CASSQPTGVNTEAFF. The CDR3 DNA sequence: TGTGCCAGCAGCCAGCCGACAGGGGTGAACACTGAAGCTTTCTTT.